This T cell receptor (beta chain) was observed in a study of blood T cells in healthy people across ages. With a J-beta primer mix and a sample-barcoded 5' primer, a second PCR ran about 7 to 12 cycles. Each CDR3 protein is one row after TCRdb ran MiXCR on the 5' RACE reads. In the table there are about 1.4 million distinct CDR3 sequences, almost 60% of which are singletons. J was trimmed by 5 bases and V by 5 bases; bases with no gene match: 10. Per germline, CDR1 SEHNR and CDR2 FQNEAQ (reference sequence). This CDR3 comprises 17 residues. Every sample yielded at least 6.5 million isolated PBMCs. This clonotype appeared a few times.

Sequencing was carried out using blood. The chain couples TRBV7-9 to TRBJ1-4; 11 bases agree with TRBD1. The receptor was derived from a man in his late teens or twenties in good health. DNA of the CDR3: TGTGCCAGCAGCCCCGGGACAGGGGGTTTCCCAAATGAAAAACTGTTTTTT. Protein product: CASSPGTGGFPNEKLFF. Full variable domain (outside the CDR3, taken from reference TRBV7-9 and TRBJ1-4): DTGVSQNPRHKITKRGQNVTFRCDPISEHNRLYWYRQTLGQGPEFLTYFQNEAQLEKSRLLSDRFSAERPKGSFSTLEIQRTEQGDSAMYLCASSPGTGGFPNEKLFFGSGTQLSVL.